The clone carrying this TCR beta chain was seen more than once but under ten times. The data stem from a study of human T cells and chemical hapten exposure. Single cDNA molecules in the library carried unique molecular identifiers attached during preparation. One entry per CDR3 protein, called by TCRdb with MiXCR from the RACE reads. The repertoire includes 95,000 to 150,000 distinct CDR3 sequences, approximately 11% of them detected once, and approximately 2.5% sits in the top ten. Time point given: patch test 3, about 24 weeks after DPC sensitization. The treatment here: therapeutic diphenylcyclopropenone sensitization with weekly scalp DPC. Trimming took 9 bases from V and 5 from J, leaving 16 bases between them. Per the germline V gene, CDR1 is MDHEN and CDR2 is SYDVKM. CDR3 size: 13 residues.

The input for sequencing was whole blood, taken in connection with sensitization to the hapten diphenylcyclopropenone (DPC). The receptor was derived from a woman aged 45-65 years with alopecia areata. Some clones in this sample may be carry-over from other donors' samples. The chain uses TRBV28 and TRBJ1-1; D is unclear. The CDR3 loop reads CASKLRGGTEAFF. The CDR3 coding sequence is TGTGCCAGTAAACTCCGGGGTGGAACTGAAGCTTTCTTT.